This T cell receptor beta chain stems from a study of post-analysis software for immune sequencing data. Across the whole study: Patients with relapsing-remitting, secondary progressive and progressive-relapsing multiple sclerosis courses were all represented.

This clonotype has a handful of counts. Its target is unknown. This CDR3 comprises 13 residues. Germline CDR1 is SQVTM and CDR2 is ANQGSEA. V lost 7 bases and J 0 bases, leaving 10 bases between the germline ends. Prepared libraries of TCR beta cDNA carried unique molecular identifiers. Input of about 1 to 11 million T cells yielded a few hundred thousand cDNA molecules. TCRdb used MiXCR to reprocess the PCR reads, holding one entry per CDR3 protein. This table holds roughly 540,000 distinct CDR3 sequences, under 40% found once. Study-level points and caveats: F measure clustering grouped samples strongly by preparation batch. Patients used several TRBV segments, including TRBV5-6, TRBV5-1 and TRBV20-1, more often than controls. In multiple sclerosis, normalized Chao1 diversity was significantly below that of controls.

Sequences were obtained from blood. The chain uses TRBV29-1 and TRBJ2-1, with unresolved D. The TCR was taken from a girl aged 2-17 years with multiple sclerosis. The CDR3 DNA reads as TGCAGCGCGCCCGGCCCCTCCTACAATGAGCAGTTCTTC. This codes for CSAPGPSYNEQFF.